Each of the 20 T cell receptor beta chains below was sequenced from the same sample in a study of CD8 T cells in ankylosing spondylitis. Study results and caveats: A TCR beta motif of fewer than ten highly homologous variants appeared characteristic of ankylosing spondylitis blood.

TCRdb reprocessed the 5' RACE reads via MiXCR and lists one record per CDR3 protein. There are some 840,000 distinct CDR3 sequences in the sample; about 10% occur only once, and around 0.51% lies in the top ten. These receptors have no known antigen. The sample consisted of blood, either unsorted or a sorted T cell fraction (not recorded which). The receptors shown here come from a male donor with ankylosing spondylitis.

This clonotype was picked up a small number of times. This chain uses TRBV14 with TRBJ1-5; a weak D match, TRBD1 (5 bases). Germline V gene data show CDR1 as SGHDN and CDR2 as FVKESK. Trimming left V 3 bases short and J 7 bases short, with 13 bases between. There are 14 residues in the CDR3. CDR3 sequence: CASSHRAGEQPQHF. In DNA form, the CDR3 reads TGTGCCAGCAGCCACCGCGCGGGGGAACAGCCCCAGCATTTT. The entire variable domain, with the rest obtained from reference TRBV14 and TRBJ1-5, is as follows: EAGVTQFPSHSVIEKGQTVTLRCDPISGHDNLYWYRRVMGKEIKFLLHFVKESKQDESGMPNNRFLAERTGGTYSTLKVQPAELEDSGVYFCASSHRAGEQPQHFGDGTRLSIL.

This clonotype occurred a few times. The V gene is TRBV4-3, the J gene TRBJ1-2; 8 bases fit TRBD1. Trimming removed 9 bases from V and 2 bases from J; junction bases left unmatched: 8. There are 14 residues in the CDR3. CDR1 and CDR2 from the germline V gene are LGHNA and YSLEER. The CDR3 loop reads CASSRQGKNYGYTF. Here the CDR3 DNA reads TGCGCCAGTTCTCGACAGGGGAAAAACTATGGCTACACCTTC.

This clonotype has only a few counts. The chain joins TRBV5-1 to TRBJ2-1; no clear D gene. Per the germline V gene, CDR1 is SGHRS and CDR2 is YFSETQ. Trimming stripped 0 bases from V and 0 bases from J, with 10 bases between. The length of the CDR3 is 16 residues. The CDR3 region is CASSLAGSSSYNEQFF. In DNA, the CDR3 is TGCGCCAGCAGCTTGGCCGGTTCCAGCTCCTACAATGAGCAGTTCTTC.

This clonotype was counted many times. V is TRBV20-1 and J is TRBJ2-7, with D uncertain. This CDR3 contains 13 residues. Germline V gene lookup returns CDR1 DFQATT and CDR2 SNEGSKA (reference sequence). Between the trimmed V and J ends, which lost 4 bases and 3 bases, there was a span of 13 bases. CDR3: CSAIRQTNYEQYF. The CDR3, as DNA: TGCAGTGCTATACGGCAGACGAACTACGAGCAGTACTTC.

This clonotype was observed many times. The rearrangement uses TRBV20-1 and TRBJ2-1; 10 bases map to TRBD2. Germline-derived CDR1 and CDR2 are DFQATT and SNEGSKA (reference sequence). CDR3 length equals 15 residues. After removal of 4 bases from V and 5 bases from J, the junction contained 8 bases not matched to a gene. CDR3: CSATGTSVWNNEQFF. CDR3 bases: TGCAGTGCTACCGGGACTAGCGTATGGAACAATGAGCAGTTCTTC.

This clonotype has more than one count but fewer than ten. The chain employs TRBV5-5 and TRBJ1-4; D perhaps matches TRBD1 (6 bases). CDR1 and CDR2 from the germline V gene are SGHKS and YYEKEE (reference sequence). This CDR3 contains 16 residues. V was pared by 0 bases and J by 8 bases, with 17 bases between. CDR3 region: CASSLALWDTGEKLFF. The DNA of the CDR3 is TGTGCCAGCAGCTTGGCATTGTGGGACACGGGGGAAAAACTGTTTTTT.

This clonotype was observed a handful of times. The chain combines TRBV28 with TRBJ1-4; D remains unclear. Germline loops: CDR1 MDHEN, CDR2 SYDVKM. With 5 bases removed from V and 13 bases from J, the gap between germline ends came to 11 bases. The CDR3 contains 11 residues. The CDR3 sequence is CASSIGPTLFF. CDR3 nucleotides: TGTGCCAGCAGTATCGGTCCTACACTGTTTTTT.

This clonotype was detected many times. The chain links TRBV7-2 to TRBJ2-1; the D gene is possibly TRBD2 (6 bases). The CDR3 loop spans 13 amino acids. V lost 4 bases to trimming and J lost 5 bases, with 9 bases between them. CDR1 and CDR2 from the germline V gene are SGHTA and FQGNSA. In DNA form, the CDR3 reads TGTGCCAGCAGCTCATGGACTAACAATGAGCAGTTCTTC. It specifies CASSSWTNNEQFF.

The chain joins TRBV5-5 to TRBJ1-2; a possible D gene is TRBD1 (5 bases). The V and J ends lost 4 bases and 8 bases respectively, with 12 bases between them. Per germline, CDR1 SGHKS and CDR2 YYEKEE (reference sequence). The CDR3 has 12 amino acids. CDR3 sequence reads: CASSPGDGGYTF. The CDR3 bases are TGTGCCAGCAGCCCCGGGGACGGCGGCTACACCTTC.

The table lists this clonotype with a few counts. The rearrangement uses TRBV20-1 and TRBJ1-5, with D maybe TRBD1 (6 bases). V was cut by 6 bases and J by 6 bases, with 18 bases left in between. The CDR3 runs to 14 residues. CDR1 and CDR2 from the germline V gene are DFQATT and SNEGSKA (reference sequence). This chain's CDR3 is CSAPTGTSFQPQHF. The CDR3 region has the DNA TGCAGTGCGCCAACAGGGACCTCCTTTCAGCCCCAGCATTTT.

The chain carries TRBV6-2 or TRBV6-3 and TRBJ2-7, with TRBD1 as a possible D gene (6 bases). Germline V lookup: CDR1 MNHEY, CDR2 SVGEGT. This CDR3 contains 13 residues. The V end was cut by 3 bases, the J end by 3 bases, with 9 bases between. The CDR3 bases are TGTGCCAGCAGTTATTGGGGGCTCTACGAGCAGTACTTC. This sequence encodes CASSYWGLYEQYF.

J is TRBJ1-3 and V is TRBV7-2; D remains unclear. Germline V gene sequence: CDR1 SGHTA, CDR2 FQGNSA. The CDR3 length is 16 residues. Trimming took 5 bases from V and 0 from J, leaving 14 bases between them. CDR3 sequence: CASSARPASSGNTIYF. CDR3 coding DNA: TGTGCCAGCAGCGCGAGACCGGCAAGCTCTGGAAACACCATATATTTT.

This clonotype was counted between two and nine times. The chain employs TRBV10-3 and TRBJ1-4; no clear D. V was pared by 3 bases and J by 0 bases, with 5 bases between. From germline, CDR1 is ENHRY and CDR2 SYGVKD. The CDR3 is made up of 14 amino acids. The CDR3 sequence is CAISDGTTNEKLFF. The CDR3 bases are TGTGCCATCAGTGATGGAACAACTAATGAAAAACTGTTTTTT.

This chain uses TRBV5-6 with TRBJ1-2; D gene uncertain. The CDR3 is made up of 14 amino acids. Germline V gene lookup returns CDR1 SGHDT and CDR2 YYEEEE. Trimming took off 4 bases at V and 2 bases at J, with 12 bases between the two ends. Here the CDR3 reads CASSPWLLNYGYTF. The DNA for the CDR3 is TGTGCCAGCAGCCCCTGGCTCCTCAACTATGGCTACACCTTC.

The chain carries TRBV20-1 and TRBJ2-5; TRBD2 matches 9 bases. This CDR3 spans 15 amino acids. Germline lookup yields CDR1 DFQATT and CDR2 SNEGSKA (reference sequence). After removal of 2 bases from V and 4 bases from J, the junction contained 8 bases not matched to a gene. CDR3 nucleotide sequence: TGCAGTGCTAGACTGCGGGAGGGCTTGGGAGAGACCCAGTACTTC. It yields the protein CSARLREGLGETQYF.

The J gene is TRBJ2-1, the V gene TRBV5-5; D perhaps matches TRBD1 (6 bases). Trimming took 4 bases from V and 9 from J, leaving 17 bases between them. From germline, CDR1 is SGHKS and CDR2 YYEKEE (reference sequence). CDR3 length equals 14 residues. The CDR3 spells CASSAGTLCGEQFF. The CDR3 bases are TGTGCCAGCAGCGCCGGGACACTCTGCGGTGAGCAGTTCTTC.

This sequence joins TRBV20-1 and TRBJ2-1; no definite D call. V was clipped by 5 bases and J by 8 bases, with 13 bases between them. This CDR3 is 12 amino acids long. CDR1 and CDR2 (germline): DFQATT, SNEGSKA (reference sequence). The chain's CDR3 is CSAGRATYEQFF. The CDR3 DNA follows: TGCAGTGCTGGCCGGGCGACCTATGAGCAGTTCTTC.

The chain uses TRBV18 and TRBJ2-1; D is unresolved. The CDR3 contains 14 residues. Germline CDR1 is KGHSH and CDR2 is LQKENI. Trimming took 3 bases from V and 6 from J, leaving 12 bases between them. For the CDR3, the DNA is TGTGCCAGCTCACCGCCTAGGTCGAGCAATGAGCAGTTCTTC. Its protein product is CASSPPRSSNEQFF.

The rearrangement joins TRBV7-2 to TRBJ2-1; 7 nucleotides agree with TRBD1. Trimming removed 5 bases from V and 14 bases from J; junction bases left unmatched: 6. The CDR3 runs to 11 residues. Per the germline V gene, CDR1 is SGHTA and CDR2 is FQGNSA. The CDR3 nucleotides read TGTGCCAGCAGCAACCGACAGGGAGAGTTCTTC. It translates to CASSNRQGEFF.

This chain joins TRBV29-1 and TRBJ1-1; D perhaps matches TRBD1 (5 bases). V gave up 6 bases and J gave up 1 base, with 12 bases separating them. CDR3 size: 13 residues. Germline CDR1 and CDR2: SQVTM and ANQGSEA. CDR3 in amino acids: CSVGGQSNTEAFF. The CDR3 DNA follows: TGCAGCGTCGGCGGACAATCGAACACTGAAGCTTTCTTT.